The clone carrying this TCR beta chain appeared a few times. In the authors' workflow: Quantification of nucleated cells was approximated via reference gene primer amplification. TCRdb's table, derived via immunoSEQ multiplex PCR, lists solely in-frame clones and lacks some. V, J and clone size reflect that table, while D and trimming were determined from the DNA. The sample holds approximately 160,000 clones, roughly 84% seen once. The data were obtained in a study of blood T cell repertoires in COVID-19. Study at large: Specimens from acute and convalescent COVID-19 originated in the United States, Italy and Spain. PBMCs, B-cell-depleted T cells, or T cells provided the cDNA or gDNA that made up the material.

This TCR was recovered from a woman aged 60-75 years with acute or convalescent COVID-19. The specimen was peripheral blood.

CDR3 coding DNA: TGTGCCACCTCCCCGGGGGGCTTCTACGAGCAGTACTTC. Residues: CATSPGGFYEQYF. The rearrangement links TRBV6-5 to TRBJ2-7; maybe TRBD2 (7 bases). This CDR3 contains 13 residues. Germline V gene sequence: CDR1 MNHEY, CDR2 SVGAGI. Trimming took 10 bases from V and 3 from J, leaving 16 bases between them.